Presented here are 24 T cell receptor beta chains from one specimen sequenced in a study of blood T cell repertoires in COVID-19. TCRdb's table, derived via immunoSEQ multiplex PCR, lists solely in-frame clones and lacks some. The table lists approximately 50,000 clones, roughly 83% of them singletons, with 10% to 15% in the top ten. Specimen: peripheral blood. These receptor sequences come from a human donor in a cohort sampled during active COVID-19.

The chain combines TRBV11-2 with TRBJ2-7; D call uncertain. The germline V gene encodes CDR1 SGHAT and CDR2 FQNNGV. The CDR3 extends over 12 amino acids. V was clipped by 4 bases and J by 4 bases, with 8 bases between them. CDR3 bases: TGTGCCAGCAGCTCCTATTGGTACGAGCAGTACTTC. Its protein product is CASSSYWYEQYF.

The rearrangement joins TRBV5-4 to TRBJ2-5, with 7 nucleotides matching TRBD2. The trim removed 3 bases at V and 5 bases at J, leaving 4 bases unmatched. This CDR3 contains 13 residues. The germline V gene has CDR1 SGHNT and CDR2 YYREEE (reference sequence). CDR3 protein: CASSSVGGETQYF. The DNA of the CDR3 is TGTGCCAGCAGCTCGGTCGGGGGGGAGACCCAGTACTTC.

The count of this clone is one. This rearrangement joins TRBV6-5 to TRBJ1-5; D is possibly TRBD1 (6 bases). The V gene lost 6 bases and the J gene lost 12 bases, with 18 bases spanning the gap. Per the germline V gene, CDR1 is MNHEY and CDR2 is SVGAGI. CDR3 length: 13 amino acids. The CDR3 spells CASRNSGRDNQHF. DNA of the CDR3: TGTGCCAGCAGGAACTCTGGACGGGACAACCAGCATTTT.

This rearrangement joins TRBV7-2 to TRBJ2-7; D unresolved. Between the trimmed V and J ends, which lost 5 bases and 4 bases, there was a span of 12 bases. Germline loops: CDR1 SGHTA, CDR2 FQGNSA. The CDR3 sequence is 13 residues long. This CDR3 is CASSPRGTYEQYF. CDR3 sequence (DNA): TGTGCCAGCAGCCCCCGAGGCACATACGAGCAGTACTTC.

This clone showed up just once. This chain joins TRBV28 and TRBJ1-2, with 8 nucleotides matching TRBD1. Trimming cost V 6 bases and J 8 bases; bases outside gene matches: 5. Germline assignment: CDR1 MDHEN and CDR2 SYDVKM. The CDR3 spans 12 residues. Here the CDR3 DNA reads TGTGCCAGCAGCCTCGGACAGGGAGGCTACACCTTC. The encoded protein is CASSLGQGGYTF.

The chain combines TRBV7-9 with TRBJ1-5; 8 bases agree with TRBD1. This CDR3 spans 16 amino acids. CDR1 and CDR2 (germline): SEHNR, FQNEAQ (reference sequence). The J segment lost 5 bases and the V segment lost 0 bases, leaving 6 bases of the junction unmatched. The CDR3 sequence is CASSLADRGWDQPQHF. Here the CDR3 DNA reads TGTGCCAGCAGCTTAGCCGACAGGGGTTGGGATCAGCCCCAGCATTTT.

The chain employs TRBV19 and TRBJ1-4; tentatively, D is TRBD1 (6 bases). V was cut by 6 bases and J by 8 bases, with 13 bases left in between. The CDR3 consists of 13 residues. CDR1 is LNHDA and CDR2 is SQIVND in the germline V gene (reference sequence). CDR3 residues: CASRRGFQEKLFF. The CDR3 coding sequence is TGTGCCAGTAGGAGGGGGTTTCAGGAAAAACTGTTTTTT.

This chain links TRBV7-6 with TRBJ1-2; 7 bases line up with TRBD1. The CDR3 sequence is 14 residues long. Trimming removed 1 base from V and 7 bases from J; junction bases left unmatched: 6. The germline V gene has CDR1 SGHVS and CDR2 FNYEAQ. CDR3 region: CASSLGQGGSGYTF. In nucleotides, the CDR3 is TGTGCCAGCAGCTTAGGACAGGGTGGGAGTGGCTACACCTTC.

J is TRBJ1-1 and V is TRBV7-9, with a weak D call TRBD1 (5 bases). Germline V gives CDR1 SEHNR, CDR2 FQNEAQ (reference sequence). The CDR3 runs to 15 residues. The ends were cut back, 2 bases at V and 0 bases at J, with 10 bases in the middle. CDR3 sequence (DNA): TGTGCCAGCAGCTTATTTGGACACCTGAACACTGAAGCTTTCTTT. Translating gives CASSLFGHLNTEAFF.

The J gene is TRBJ2-5, the V gene TRBV3-1 (or the pseudogene TRBV3-2); D not resolved. CDR1 is LGHDT, CDR2 YNNKEL, per germline (reference sequence). The CDR3 covers 12 residues. Trimming pared 2 bases from V and 5 bases from J, leaving 6 bases between. CDR3: CASSQLGETQYF. DNA for the CDR3: TGTGCCAGCAGCCAACTCGGGGAGACCCAGTACTTC.

The V and J genes are TRBV28 and TRBJ1-2; TRBD1 agrees at 11 bases. With 5 bases clipped from V and 5 bases from J, the junction kept 4 bases outside the gene matches. The germline V gene has CDR1 MDHEN and CDR2 SYDVKM. The CDR3 spans 14 residues. The CDR3 sequence: CASSGQGAKYGYTF. DNA for the CDR3: TGTGCCAGCAGTGGACAGGGGGCAAAGTATGGCTACACCTTC.

The V gene is TRBV28, the J gene TRBJ2-7, with D tentatively TRBD2 (5 bases). The CDR3 totals 14 residues. Germline loops: CDR1 MDHEN, CDR2 SYDVKM. V gave up 2 bases and J gave up 2 bases, with 10 bases separating them. Here the CDR3 DNA reads TGTGCCAGCAGTTTAGGAGACGGGACCTACGAGCAGTACTTC. The encoded protein is CASSLGDGTYEQYF.

The chain is built from TRBV19 and TRBJ1-1; no firm D call. The CDR3 consists of 14 residues. Trimming stripped 2 bases from V and 0 bases from J, with 7 bases between. The V gene's germline CDR1 is LNHDA and CDR2 SQIVND (reference sequence). The CDR3 sequence is CASSISEMNTEAFF. In nucleotides, the CDR3 is TGTGCCAGTAGTATATCAGAAATGAACACTGAAGCTTTCTTT.

The chain has TRBV28 and TRBJ1-4; tentative D call: TRBD1 (6 bases). Trimming stripped 3 bases from V and 7 bases from J, with 9 bases between. The CDR3 is 13 residues long. The germline V gene has CDR1 MDHEN and CDR2 SYDVKM. The CDR3 protein is CASSLGGGEKLFF. CDR3 DNA sequence: TGTGCCAGCAGTTTGGGAGGGGGTGAAAAACTGTTTTTT.

This clone has only a few counts. This chain links TRBV6-5 with TRBJ1-1; 8 bases fit TRBD1. Germline values: CDR1 MNHEY, CDR2 SVGAGI. The CDR3 extends over 14 amino acids. The junction had 3 bases not matched to a gene; V was cut back by 0 bases and J by 6 bases. In DNA form, the CDR3 reads TGTGCCAGCAGTTACTCTCAGGGGGCCGCTGAAGCTTTCTTT. Translation: CASSYSQGAAEAFF.

This chain joins TRBV29-1 and TRBJ2-7; D may be TRBD2 (5 bases). This CDR3 has 13 residues. Germline V gene sequence: CDR1 SQVTM, CDR2 ANQGSEA. Trimming stripped 6 bases from V and 5 bases from J, with 17 bases between. Written as DNA, the CDR3 is TGCAGCGTCCGAGGTCGGGGTTTCGACGAGCAGTACTTC. Its translation: CSVRGRGFDEQYF.

This chain's CDR3 is CASGGQGIDEQYF. CDR3 in DNA: TGTGCCAGCGGGGGACAGGGGATAGACGAGCAGTACTTC. The rearrangement links TRBV25-1 to TRBJ2-7, with 10 bases identical to TRBD1. Germline V gives CDR1 MGHDK, CDR2 SYGVNS. The CDR3 length is 13 residues. The V segment lost 8 bases and the J segment 5 bases; nucleotides outside the gene matches: 6.

This clone was seen a single time. The chain joins TRBV5-4 to TRBJ2-7, with TRBD1 matching 9 bases. Germline V gives CDR1 SGHNT, CDR2 YYREEE (reference sequence). The ends lost 3 bases at V and 6 bases at J; junction bases unmatched: 10. The CDR3 has 15 amino acids. The DNA for the CDR3 is TGTGCCAGCAGCTACTCCGGGACAGGGTTGAGCGAGCAGTACTTC. Amino acids: CASSYSGTGLSEQYF.

The gene calls are TRBV19 and TRBJ1-1, with D unclear. The V gene's germline CDR1 is LNHDA and CDR2 SQIVND (reference sequence). This CDR3 contains 15 residues. V was pared by 7 bases and J by 1 base, with 16 bases between. The CDR3 here is CASKEALVTNTEAFF. CDR3 DNA sequence: TGTGCCAGTAAAGAGGCCCTAGTGACGAACACTGAAGCTTTCTTT.

The genes are TRBV9 and TRBJ2-7, with D maybe TRBD1 (6 bases). The CDR3 covers 15 residues. Germline assignment: CDR1 SGDLS and CDR2 YYNGEE. The V end was cut by 0 bases, the J end by 5 bases, with 15 bases between. CDR3 residues: CASSVAGAGVHEQYF. The CDR3 coding sequence is TGTGCCAGCAGCGTAGCTGGGGCAGGGGTGCACGAGCAGTACTTC.

The V and J genes are TRBV7-8 and TRBJ1-1; 10 bases fit TRBD1. Germline CDR1 reads SGHVS; CDR2 reads FQNEAQ. The V and J ends lost 4 bases and 8 bases, in that order; junction bases with no gene match: 7. The CDR3 runs to 14 residues. CDR3 coding DNA: TGTGCCAGCAGCTCTCGGACAGGGGGGATGGAAGCTTTCTTT. Amino acid sequence: CASSSRTGGMEAFF.

The J gene is TRBJ1-6, the V gene TRBV9, with D possibly matching TRBD1 (5 bases). CDR3 size: 15 residues. Deletions cut 0 bases from V and 9 bases from J, with 13 bases between. CDR1 is SGDLS and CDR2 is YYNGEE in the germline V gene. The CDR3 nucleotides read TGTGCCAGCAGCGTAGCGTGGCAGGGTACTTCACCCCTCCACTTT. It translates to CASSVAWQGTSPLHF. Based on the CDR3 plus reference TRBV9 and TRBJ1-6, the full variable domain is DSGVTQTPKHLITATGQRVTLRCSPRSGDLSVYWYQQSLDQGLQFLIQYYNGEERAKGNILERFSAQQFPDLHSELNLSSLELGDSALYFCASSVAWQGTSPLHFGNGTRLTVT.

This chain connects TRBV6-1 to TRBJ2-7; 9 bases are a match to TRBD1. Trimming removed 2 bases from V and 2 bases from J; junction bases left unmatched: 4. Germline V gene lookup returns CDR1 MNHNS and CDR2 SASEGT. The CDR3 covers 15 residues. The CDR3 sequence is CASSELGTGPYEQYF. DNA for the CDR3: TGTGCCAGCAGTGAATTGGGGACAGGGCCCTACGAGCAGTACTTC.

The chain has TRBV5-5 and TRBJ1-2, with 8 nucleotides matching TRBD1. The CDR3 is made up of 14 amino acids. CDR1 is SGHKS and CDR2 is YYEKEE in the germline V gene (reference sequence). V dropped 0 bases and J dropped 7; count of bases not matched to a gene: 5. The CDR3 reads CASSLGTGMGGYTF. The CDR3 bases are TGTGCCAGCAGCTTGGGGACAGGGATGGGTGGCTACACCTTC.